One and the same sample provided the 26 T cell receptor beta chains below, sequenced in a study of CD4 T cells in relation to SARS-CoV-2 and coronaviruses. CD4+ T cells from unexposed donors were obtained before the COVID-19 pandemic (2011-2018). Isolation of CD4+ T cells took place after approximately eleven days in culture. Profiling relied on immunoSEQ multiplex PCR, and the TCRdb table lists in-frame clones only, not all of them. The sample lists around 18,000 clones; over 65% were seen once. Their antigens are not known. Sequences were obtained from CD4+ T cells from PBMCs, cultured in vitro. Receptor source: a human donor in good health.

The chain couples TRBV19 to TRBJ2-7; 7 nucleotides agree with TRBD2. Trimming at V came to 2 bases and at J to 2 bases, leaving 9 bases not matched to a gene. Germline CDR1 reads LNHDA; CDR2 reads SQIVND (reference sequence). The CDR3 runs 16 residues. The CDR3 nucleotides are TGTGCCAGTAGTATATCGGGCGGGAGTACGACCTACGAGCAGTACTTC. Its protein is CASSISGGSTTYEQYF.

The genes are TRBV19 and TRBJ1-2; TRBD1 agrees at 7 bases. The CDR3 sequence is 13 residues long. Germline V gene data show CDR1 as LNHDA and CDR2 as SQIVND (reference sequence). After removal of 4 bases from V and 4 bases from J, the junction contained 3 bases not matched to a gene. CDR3 nucleotides: TGTGCCAGTAGTACGGACAGGAGCTATGGCTACACCTTC. Its translation is CASSTDRSYGYTF.

This chain joins TRBV9 and TRBJ2-5, with D perhaps TRBD1 or TRBD2 (6 bases each). Germline lookup yields CDR1 SGDLS and CDR2 YYNGEE. This CDR3 contains 16 residues. V was pared by 3 bases and J by 5 bases, with 20 bases between. CDR3 loop: CASSASPGTRGETQYF. In nucleotides, the CDR3 is TGTGCCAGCAGCGCTAGTCCGGGGACACGGGGGGAGACCCAGTACTTC.

This clone was seen a few times. V gene TRBV27 combines with J gene TRBJ2-7; D is undetermined. The CDR3 loop spans 15 amino acids. V dropped 6 bases and J dropped 5 bases, with 20 bases sitting between them. Per germline, CDR1 MNHEY and CDR2 SMNVEV (reference sequence). This CDR3 reads CASSPRPWGWNEQYF. The CDR3 region has the DNA TGTGCCAGCAGCCCTCGCCCGTGGGGTTGGAACGAGCAGTACTTC.

The chain is built from TRBV25-1 and TRBJ1-5; unclear D gene. CDR3 size: 13 residues. The germline V and J ends were trimmed by 2 bases and 6 bases, with 8 bases remaining between them. Germline CDR1 and CDR2: MGHDK and SYGVNS. CDR3 bases: TGTGCCAGCAGTGAAGGGTTCGTTCAGCCCCAGCATTTT. Translating it yields CASSEGFVQPQHF.

The genes are TRBV19 and TRBJ2-1; weak D call: TRBD1 (5 bases). V lost 4 bases and J lost 5, with 9 bases in between. CDR3 length equals 13 residues. CDR1 and CDR2 from the germline V gene are LNHDA and SQIVND (reference sequence). The CDR3 here is CASSRQMNNEQFF. As DNA, the CDR3 is TGTGCCAGTAGTAGACAGATGAACAATGAGCAGTTCTTC.

This chain uses TRBV29-1 with TRBJ1-2; 8 nucleotides agree with TRBD1. Germline V lookup: CDR1 SQVTM, CDR2 ANQGSEA. The CDR3 is 13 amino acids. Losses at the gene ends were 6 bases for V and 3 bases for J; bases not matched to a gene: 6. CDR3 in DNA: TGCAGCGTGCCCGGGACAGGACACTATGGCTACACCTTC. Translating gives CSVPGTGHYGYTF.

Only a few counts were recorded for this clone. The chain employs TRBV18 and TRBJ2-7, with 9 bases that match TRBD2. Losses at the gene ends were 2 bases for V and 2 bases for J; bases not matched to a gene: 4. The CDR3 contains 15 residues. Germline lookup yields CDR1 KGHSH and CDR2 LQKENI. CDR3 DNA: TGTGCCAGCTCACCAGGACTAGCGCTTACCTACGAGCAGTACTTC. It is translated as CASSPGLALTYEQYF.

This clone was recorded once. V usage is TRBV5-1 and J usage is TRBJ1-1; D gene unclear. Trimming pared 2 bases from V and 2 bases from J, leaving 13 bases between. The CDR3 is made up of 15 amino acids. From germline, CDR1 is SGHRS and CDR2 YFSETQ. The CDR3 region is CASSLGELINTEAFF. CDR3 DNA: TGCGCCAGCAGCTTAGGAGAACTGATCAACACTGAAGCTTTCTTT.

The chain combines TRBV7-8 with TRBJ2-4; tentatively, D is TRBD1 (6 bases). With 5 bases removed from V and 2 bases from J, the gap between germline ends came to 16 bases. CDR3 size: 16 residues. Germline V gene sequence: CDR1 SGHVS, CDR2 FQNEAQ. The chain's CDR3 is CASSQPGTPSKNIQYF. CDR3 bases: TGTGCCAGCAGCCAGCCCGGGACACCTTCCAAAAACATTCAGTACTTC.

The gene calls are TRBV18 and TRBJ2-1; TRBD1 matches 7 bases. Germline CDR1 is KGHSH and CDR2 is LQKENI. The CDR3 sequence is 15 residues long. The V gene end was trimmed by 4 bases and the J gene end by 3 bases; junction bases not matched to a gene: 6. CDR3 nucleotide sequence: TGTGCCAGCTCACAAGGGGGCGACTACTACAATGAGCAGTTCTTC. This encodes CASSQGGDYYNEQFF.

This clone appeared a single time. The V call is TRBV19, the J call TRBJ2-3; TRBD2 matches at 11 bases. Germline V gives CDR1 LNHDA, CDR2 SQIVND (reference sequence). The length of the CDR3 is 16 residues. Trimming at V came to 4 bases and at J to 3 bases, leaving 6 bases not matched to a gene. The DNA of the CDR3 is TGTGCCAGTAGTAGTAGCGGGAGGGCCCCGACAGATACGCAGTATTTT. Protein product: CASSSSGRAPTDTQYF.

V is TRBV6-5 and J is TRBJ2-2; D remains ambiguous. V was pared by 0 bases and J by 6 bases, with 8 bases between. Per germline, CDR1 MNHEY and CDR2 SVGAGI. The CDR3 consists of 14 residues. CDR3 DNA: TGTGCCAGCAGTTACTCGACTGGGCCCGGGGAGCTGTTTTTT. It yields the protein CASSYSTGPGELFF.

The chain uses TRBV28 and TRBJ2-2; the D gene is possibly TRBD1 (6 bases). The CDR3 extends over 12 amino acids. From germline, CDR1 is MDHEN and CDR2 SYDVKM. Trimming removed 6 bases from V and 7 bases from J, with 9 bases in between. CDR3 bases: TGTGCCAGCAGCCTGGACAGCGGGGAGCTGTTTTTT. Its translation: CASSLDSGELFF.

This clone was found a few times. The chain employs TRBV28 and TRBJ1-6; 7 nucleotides line up with TRBD1. The CDR3 is made up of 14 amino acids. Losses at the gene ends were 7 bases for V and 7 bases for J; bases not matched to a gene: 7. CDR1 MDHEN and CDR2 SYDVKM come from the germline V gene. CDR3 amino acids: CASTETGFNSPLHF. For the CDR3, the DNA is TGTGCCAGCACCGAGACAGGGTTCAATTCACCCCTCCACTTT.

The CDR3 sequence is CASSVRSGSETQYF. The CDR3 bases are TGTGCCAGCAGCGTACGATCAGGGTCAGAGACCCAGTACTTC. The rearrangement uses TRBV9 and TRBJ2-5; possible D gene TRBD1, 5 bases. V dropped 1 base and J dropped 4 bases, with 11 bases sitting between them. The CDR3 runs 14 residues. Germline-derived CDR1 and CDR2 are SGDLS and YYNGEE. The full variable domain, in which reference TRBV9 and TRBJ2-5 provide the parts outside the CDR3, is DSGVTQTPKHLITATGQRVTLRCSPRSGDLSVYWYQQSLDQGLQFLIQYYNGEERAKGNILERFSAQQFPDLHSELNLSSLELGDSALYFCASSVRSGSETQYFGPGTRLLVL.

This chain connects TRBV9 to TRBJ1-4; D gene uncertain. This CDR3 has 16 residues. Trimming left V 3 bases short and J 2 bases short, with 14 bases between. CDR1 SGDLS and CDR2 YYNGEE come from the germline V gene. CDR3 sequence: CASSAGSGSTNEKLFF. CDR3 nucleotides: TGTGCCAGCAGCGCGGGGTCGGGGTCCACTAATGAAAAACTGTTTTTT.

This chain uses TRBV9 with TRBJ2-7; tentative D call: TRBD2 (6 bases). CDR1 and CDR2 from the germline V gene are SGDLS and YYNGEE. Trimming shortened V by 4 bases and J by 7 bases, and 21 bases separated the two germline ends. The CDR3 has 15 residues. The CDR3 sequence is CASSPGSAGRREQYF. In DNA, the CDR3 is TGTGCCAGCAGCCCCGGGTCCGCGGGACGAAGGGAGCAGTACTTC.

J is TRBJ1-2 and V is TRBV4-1; D not resolved. CDR1 and CDR2 (germline): MGHRA, YSYEKL. The CDR3 consists of 14 residues. With 2 bases removed from V and 4 bases from J, the gap between germline ends came to 11 bases. The CDR3 DNA reads TGCGCCAGCAGCCAACCACAGAGCGGCTATGGCTACACCTTC. It codes for CASSQPQSGYGYTF.

The chain combines TRBV5-6 with TRBJ2-6, with 7 bases aligning to TRBD2. J gave up 2 bases and V 4 bases, and 3 bases lay outside the gene matches. CDR3 length: 15 residues. CDR1 and CDR2 (germline): SGHDT, YYEEEE. CDR3 nucleotides: TGTGCCAGCAGCCGGCGGGGGACTGGGGCCAACGTCCTGACTTTC. Its protein product is CASSRRGTGANVLTF.

This clone was observed a handful of times. V usage is TRBV11-3 and J usage is TRBJ1-1; the D is unclear. The germline V gene has CDR1 SGHNT and CDR2 YENEEA. The CDR3 is made up of 13 amino acids. Trimming shortened V by 1 base and J by 0 bases, and 3 bases separated the two germline ends. The CDR3 is CASSLVVNTEAFF. DNA of the CDR3: TGTGCCAGCAGCTTAGTGGTGAACACTGAAGCTTTCTTT.

This clone was picked up a small number of times. The chain recombines TRBV5-4 with TRBJ2-1; 9 bases align to TRBD1. CDR3 size: 15 residues. CDR1 and CDR2 from the germline V gene are SGHNT and YYREEE (reference sequence). After removal of 4 bases from V and 3 bases from J, the junction contained 5 bases not matched to a gene. CDR3 amino acids: CASSGPGQGYNEQFF. For the CDR3, the DNA is TGTGCCAGCAGCGGTCCGGGACAGGGCTACAATGAGCAGTTCTTC.

The rearrangement joins TRBV18 to TRBJ1-1; unclear D gene. CDR1 is KGHSH and CDR2 is LQKENI in the germline V gene. The CDR3 is made up of 15 amino acids. Trimming removed 3 bases at V and 3 bases at J, with 14 bases between. The CDR3 bases are TGTGCCAGCTCACCTGACCTCGGAGGAGACACTGAAGCTTTCTTT. Its translation is CASSPDLGGDTEAFF.

The V and J genes are TRBV2 and TRBJ2-2; 13 bases are shared with TRBD2. Trimming cost V 6 bases and J 7 bases; bases outside gene matches: 8. The CDR3 has 16 residues. Germline V gene sequence: CDR1 SNHLY, CDR2 FYNNEI. The CDR3 here is CASRWTSGRIVGELFF. The CDR3, as DNA: TGTGCCAGCAGGTGGACTAGCGGGAGAATCGTCGGGGAGCTGTTTTTT. Using reference TRBV2 and TRBJ2-2 for the parts outside the CDR3, the full variable domain is EPEVTQTPSHQVTQMGQEVILRCVPISNHLYFYWYRQILGQKVEFLVSFYNNEISEKSEIFDDQFSVERPDGSNFTLKIRSTKLEDSAMYFCASRWTSGRIVGELFFGEGSRLTVL.

This clone appeared once. The chain carries TRBV19 and TRBJ1-5; D uncertain. Trimming shortened V by 0 bases and J by 7 bases, and 16 bases separated the two germline ends. This CDR3 is built from 16 residues. Germline assignment: CDR1 LNHDA and CDR2 SQIVND (reference sequence). In DNA, the CDR3 is TGTGCCAGTAGTATAGAAGCTGGGCCCTCTCGGCAGCCCCAGCATTTT. Amino acids: CASSIEAGPSRQPQHF.

V usage is TRBV12-3 or TRBV12-4 and J usage is TRBJ2-5; D is unresolved. V was shortened by 4 bases and J by 5 bases, with 5 bases between the two germline ends. This CDR3 comprises 11 residues. This chain's CDR3 is CASSSLETQYF. CDR3 bases: TGTGCCAGCAGTTCCCTCGAGACCCAGTACTTC.